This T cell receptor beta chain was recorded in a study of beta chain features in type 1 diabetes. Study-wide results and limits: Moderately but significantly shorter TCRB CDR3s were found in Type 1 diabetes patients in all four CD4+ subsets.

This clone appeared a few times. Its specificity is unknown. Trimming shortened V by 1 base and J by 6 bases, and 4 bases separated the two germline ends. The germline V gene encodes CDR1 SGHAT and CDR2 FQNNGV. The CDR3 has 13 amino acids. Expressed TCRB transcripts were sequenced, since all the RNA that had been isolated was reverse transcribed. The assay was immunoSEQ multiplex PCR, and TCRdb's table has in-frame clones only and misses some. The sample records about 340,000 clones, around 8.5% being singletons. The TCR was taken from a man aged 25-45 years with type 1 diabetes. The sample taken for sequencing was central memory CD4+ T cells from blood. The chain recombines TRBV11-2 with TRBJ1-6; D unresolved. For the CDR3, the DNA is TGTGCCAGCAGCTTAGCGGGTAATTCACCCCTCCACTTT. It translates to CASSLAGNSPLHF.